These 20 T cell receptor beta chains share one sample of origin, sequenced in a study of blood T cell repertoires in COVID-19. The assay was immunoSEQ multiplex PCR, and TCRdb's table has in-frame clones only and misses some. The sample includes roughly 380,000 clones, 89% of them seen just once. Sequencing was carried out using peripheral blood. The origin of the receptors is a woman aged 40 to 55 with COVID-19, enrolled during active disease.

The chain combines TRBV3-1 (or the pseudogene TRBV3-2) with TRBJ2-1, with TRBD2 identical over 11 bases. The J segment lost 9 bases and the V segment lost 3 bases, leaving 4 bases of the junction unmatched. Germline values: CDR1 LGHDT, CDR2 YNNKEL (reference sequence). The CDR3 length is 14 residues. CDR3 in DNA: TGTGCCAGCAGCCAGACTAGCGGGGATTCTGAGCAGTTCTTC. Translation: CASSQTSGDSEQFF.

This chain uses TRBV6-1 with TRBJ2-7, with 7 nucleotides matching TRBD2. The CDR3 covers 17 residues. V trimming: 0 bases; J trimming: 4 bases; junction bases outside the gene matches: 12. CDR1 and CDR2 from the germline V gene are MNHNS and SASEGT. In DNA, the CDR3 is TGTGCCAGCAGTGAAGCGGTCTCGGGACTACGGGGGTACGAGCAGTACTTC. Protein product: CASSEAVSGLRGYEQYF.

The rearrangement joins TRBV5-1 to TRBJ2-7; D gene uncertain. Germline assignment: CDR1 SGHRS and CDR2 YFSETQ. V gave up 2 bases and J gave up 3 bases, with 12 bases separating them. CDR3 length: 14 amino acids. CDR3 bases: TGCGCCAGCAGCTTAATCCAGGCCGACTACGAGCAGTACTTC. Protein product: CASSLIQADYEQYF.

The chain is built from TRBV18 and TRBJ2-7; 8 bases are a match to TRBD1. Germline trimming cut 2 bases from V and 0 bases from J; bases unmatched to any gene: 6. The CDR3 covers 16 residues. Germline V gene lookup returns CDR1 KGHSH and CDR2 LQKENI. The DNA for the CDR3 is TGTGCCAGCTCACCAGGACAGGGTGGGAACTCCTACGAGCAGTACTTC. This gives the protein CASSPGQGGNSYEQYF. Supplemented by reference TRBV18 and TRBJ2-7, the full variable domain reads NAGVMQNPRHLVRRRGQEARLRCSPMKGHSHVYWYRQLPEEGLKFMVYLQKENIIDESGMPKERFSAEFPKEGPSILRIQQVVRGDSAAYFCASSPGQGGNSYEQYFGPGTRLTVT.

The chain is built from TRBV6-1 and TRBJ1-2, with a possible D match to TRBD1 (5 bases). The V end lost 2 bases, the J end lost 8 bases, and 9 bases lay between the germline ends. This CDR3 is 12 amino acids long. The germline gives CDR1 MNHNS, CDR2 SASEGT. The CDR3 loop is CASSEWGNGYTF. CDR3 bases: TGTGCCAGCAGTGAATGGGGCAACGGCTACACCTTC.

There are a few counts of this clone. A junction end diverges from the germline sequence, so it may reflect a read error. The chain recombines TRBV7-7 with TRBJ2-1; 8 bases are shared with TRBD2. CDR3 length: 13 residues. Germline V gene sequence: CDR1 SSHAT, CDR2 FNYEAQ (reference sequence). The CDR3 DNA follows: TGTGCTAGCAGCATAAGCGGGAGCTGGGAGCAGTTCTTC. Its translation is CASSISGSWEQFF.

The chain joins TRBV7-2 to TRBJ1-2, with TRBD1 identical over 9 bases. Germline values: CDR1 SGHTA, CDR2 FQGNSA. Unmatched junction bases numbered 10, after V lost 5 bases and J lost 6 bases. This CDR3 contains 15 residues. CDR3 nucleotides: TGTGCCAGCAGCCCAAGGGTAGGGGACAGGGATGGCTACACCTTC. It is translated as CASSPRVGDRDGYTF.

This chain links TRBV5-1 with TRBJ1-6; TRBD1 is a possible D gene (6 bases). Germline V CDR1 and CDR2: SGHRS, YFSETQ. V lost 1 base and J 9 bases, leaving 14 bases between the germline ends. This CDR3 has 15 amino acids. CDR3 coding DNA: TGCGCCAGCAGCTTGACAGGGAAGGATGGTTCACCCCTCCACTTT. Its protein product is CASSLTGKDGSPLHF.

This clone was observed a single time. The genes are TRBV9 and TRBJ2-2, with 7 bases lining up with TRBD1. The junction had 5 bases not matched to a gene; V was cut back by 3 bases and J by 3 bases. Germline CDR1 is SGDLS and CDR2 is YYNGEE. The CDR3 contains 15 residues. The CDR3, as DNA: TGTGCCAGCAGCGCGAGGGGGCGCGACACCGGGGAGCTGTTTTTT. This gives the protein CASSARGRDTGELFF.

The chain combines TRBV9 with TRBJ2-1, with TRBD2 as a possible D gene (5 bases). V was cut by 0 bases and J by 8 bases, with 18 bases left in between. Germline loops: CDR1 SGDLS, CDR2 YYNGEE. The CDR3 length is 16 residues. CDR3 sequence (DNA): TGTGCCAGCAGCGTAGGTAAGGACTTAGTGGCCGATGAGCAGTTCTTC. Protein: CASSVGKDLVADEQFF. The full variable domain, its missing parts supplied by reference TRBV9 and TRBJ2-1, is DSGVTQTPKHLITATGQRVTLRCSPRSGDLSVYWYQQSLDQGLQFLIQYYNGEERAKGNILERFSAQQFPDLHSELNLSSLELGDSALYFCASSVGKDLVADEQFFGPGTRLTVL.

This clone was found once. The CDR3 sequence is CASSSTGAMTNYGYTF. The CDR3 DNA reads TGTGCCAGCAGTTCAACAGGGGCGATGACTAACTATGGCTACACCTTC. This chain joins TRBV28 and TRBJ1-2; TRBD1 agrees at 7 bases. The CDR3 is 16 residues long. Germline V gene lookup returns CDR1 MDHEN and CDR2 SYDVKM. Unmatched junction bases numbered 8, after V lost 4 bases and J lost 0 bases.

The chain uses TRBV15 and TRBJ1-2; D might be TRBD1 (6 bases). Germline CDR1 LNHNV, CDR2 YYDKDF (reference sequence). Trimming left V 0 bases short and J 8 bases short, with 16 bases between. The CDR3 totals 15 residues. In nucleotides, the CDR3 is TGTGCCACCAGCAGAGACCATAAAGACAGGACCGGCTACACCTTC. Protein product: CATSRDHKDRTGYTF.

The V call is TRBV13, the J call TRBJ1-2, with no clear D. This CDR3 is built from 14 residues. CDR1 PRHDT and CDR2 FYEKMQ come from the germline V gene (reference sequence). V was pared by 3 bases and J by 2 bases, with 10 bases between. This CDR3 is CASSFRSVNYGYTF. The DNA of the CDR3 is TGTGCCAGCAGCTTTCGTTCCGTAAACTATGGCTACACCTTC.

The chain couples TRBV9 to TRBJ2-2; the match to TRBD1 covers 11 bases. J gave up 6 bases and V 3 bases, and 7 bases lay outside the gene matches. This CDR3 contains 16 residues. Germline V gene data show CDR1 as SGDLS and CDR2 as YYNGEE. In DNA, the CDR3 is TGTGCCAGCAGCGCGGAGATGGGACAGGGGGCCGGGGAGCTGTTTTTT. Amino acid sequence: CASSAEMGQGAGELFF.

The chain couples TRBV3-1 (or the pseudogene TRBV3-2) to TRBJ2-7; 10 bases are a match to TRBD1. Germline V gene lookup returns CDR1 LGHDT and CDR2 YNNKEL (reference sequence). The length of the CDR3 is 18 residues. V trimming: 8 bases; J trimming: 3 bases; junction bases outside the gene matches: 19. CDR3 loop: CASLSRTGGFYYYYEQYF. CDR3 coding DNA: TGTGCCAGCCTTAGTAGGACAGGGGGTTTCTACTACTACTACGAGCAGTACTTC.

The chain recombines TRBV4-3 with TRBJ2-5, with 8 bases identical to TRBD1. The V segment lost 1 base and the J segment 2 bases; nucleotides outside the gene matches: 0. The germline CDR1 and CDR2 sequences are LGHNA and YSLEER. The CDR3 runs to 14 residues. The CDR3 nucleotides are TGCGCCAGCAGCCAAGGGACAGGGCAAGAGACCCAGTACTTC. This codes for CASSQGTGQETQYF.

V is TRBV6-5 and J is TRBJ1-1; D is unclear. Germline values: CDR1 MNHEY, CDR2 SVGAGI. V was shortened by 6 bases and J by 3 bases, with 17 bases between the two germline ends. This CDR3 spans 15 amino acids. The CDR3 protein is CASRFPGGADTEAFF. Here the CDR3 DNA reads TGTGCCAGCAGATTCCCGGGTGGCGCGGACACTGAAGCTTTCTTT.

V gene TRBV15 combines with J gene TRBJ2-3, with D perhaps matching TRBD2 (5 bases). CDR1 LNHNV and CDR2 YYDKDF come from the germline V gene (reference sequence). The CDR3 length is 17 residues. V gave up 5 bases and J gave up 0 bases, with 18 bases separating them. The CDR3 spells CATSVPRGGGSTDTQYF. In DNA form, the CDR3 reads TGTGCCACCAGCGTCCCACGGGGTGGCGGAAGCACAGATACGCAGTATTTT.

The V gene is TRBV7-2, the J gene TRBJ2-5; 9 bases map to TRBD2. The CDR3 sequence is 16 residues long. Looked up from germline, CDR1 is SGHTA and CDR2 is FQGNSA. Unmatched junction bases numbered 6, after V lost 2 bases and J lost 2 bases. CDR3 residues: CASSLSPAGGQETQYF. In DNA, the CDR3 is TGTGCCAGCAGCTTATCGCCAGCGGGGGGACAAGAGACCCAGTACTTC. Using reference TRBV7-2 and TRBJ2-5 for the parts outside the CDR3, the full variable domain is GAGVSQSPSNKVTEKGKDVELRCDPISGHTALYWYRQSLGQGLEFLIYFQGNSAPDKSGLPSDRFSAERTGGSVSTLTIQRTQQEDSAVYLCASSLSPAGGQETQYFGPGTRLLVL.

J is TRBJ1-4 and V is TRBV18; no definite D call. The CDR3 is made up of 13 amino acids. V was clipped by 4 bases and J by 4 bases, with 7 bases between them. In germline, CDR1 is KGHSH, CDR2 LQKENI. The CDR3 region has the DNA TGTGCCAGCTCACGCACTTTTAATGAAAAACTGTTTTTT. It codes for CASSRTFNEKLFF.